Here is one T cell receptor (beta chain) with its context. This sample is drawn from a study of blood T cell repertoires in COVID-19. Overall study: Both acute and convalescent COVID-19 samples were obtained from the United States, Italy and Spain. Sources were T cells, B-cell-depleted T cells, or PBMCs; the material itself was cDNA or gDNA.

In the authors' methods: How many nucleated cells were present was estimated from reference gene primer amplification. Assay: immunoSEQ multiplex PCR; the TCRdb copy retains only in-frame clones and omits some. That table gives V, J and clone size, and the DNA gave D and trimming. In the table there are under 250,000 clones, about 91% of which are singletons. The TCR comes from a man at least 80 years old with acute or convalescent COVID-19. The sample consisted of peripheral blood.

In DNA form, the CDR3 reads TGTGCCAGCAGCTTAGCCGGGAACCCTGGGGCCAACGTCCTGACTTTC. It translates to CASSLAGNPGANVLTF. The chain links TRBV7-9 to TRBJ2-6; possibly TRBD2 for D (5 bases). The CDR3 is 16 residues long. Trimming stripped 0 bases from V and 2 bases from J, with 8 bases between. The germline CDR1 and CDR2 sequences are SEHNR and FQNEAQ (reference sequence).